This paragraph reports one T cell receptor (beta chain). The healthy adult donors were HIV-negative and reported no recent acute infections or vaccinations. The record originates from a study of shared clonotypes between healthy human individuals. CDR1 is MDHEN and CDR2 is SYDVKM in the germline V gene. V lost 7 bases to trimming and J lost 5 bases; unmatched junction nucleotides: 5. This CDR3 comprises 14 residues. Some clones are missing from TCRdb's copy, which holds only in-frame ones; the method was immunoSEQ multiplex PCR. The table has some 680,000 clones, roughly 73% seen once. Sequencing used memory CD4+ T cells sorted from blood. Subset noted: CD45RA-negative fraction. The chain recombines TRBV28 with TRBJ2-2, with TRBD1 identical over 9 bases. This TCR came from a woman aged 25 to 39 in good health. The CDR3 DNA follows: TGTGCCAGCAAAAGGACAGGGGAGACCGGGGAGCTGTTTTTT. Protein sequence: CASKRTGETGELFF.